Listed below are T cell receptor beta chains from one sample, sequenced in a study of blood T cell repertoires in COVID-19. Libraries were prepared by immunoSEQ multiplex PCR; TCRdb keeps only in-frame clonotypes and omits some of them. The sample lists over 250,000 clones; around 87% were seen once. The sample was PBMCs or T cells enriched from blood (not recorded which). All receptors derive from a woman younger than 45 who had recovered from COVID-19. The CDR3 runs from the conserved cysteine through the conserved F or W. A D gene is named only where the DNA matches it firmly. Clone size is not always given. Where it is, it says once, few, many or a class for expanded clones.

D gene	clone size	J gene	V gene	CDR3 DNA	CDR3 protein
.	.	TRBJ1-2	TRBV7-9	TGTGCCAGCAGCACAGGGACCTATGGCTACACCTTC	CASSTGTYGYTF
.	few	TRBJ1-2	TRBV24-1	TGTGCCACCAGTGAAACAGGCTATGGCTACACCTTC	CATSETGYGYTF
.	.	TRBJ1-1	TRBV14	TGTGCCAGCAGCCCGTCCCAGTACCTGAACACTGAAGCTTTCTTT	CASSPSQYLNTEAFF
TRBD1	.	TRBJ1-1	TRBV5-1	TGCGCCAGCAGCATACAGGGGGCGGACACTGAAGCTTTCTTT	CASSIQGADTEAFF
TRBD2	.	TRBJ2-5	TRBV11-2	TGTGCCAGCAGCTTAGTTGGACGGCCTAGCGGGACCCAGTACTTC	CASSLVGRPSGTQYF
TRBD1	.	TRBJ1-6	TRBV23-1	TGCGCCAGCACCTTCTCGATACAGGGGGAGCCTCTCTCCTATAATTCACCCCTCCACTTT	CASTFSIQGEPLSYNSPLHF
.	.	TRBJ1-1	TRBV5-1	TGCGCCAGCAGCTTGGCCGGACAGACTCTAAACACTGAAGCTTTCTTT	CASSLAGQTLNTEAFF
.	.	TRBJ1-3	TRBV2	TGTGCCAGCAGGAGGGTAGACGGAAACACCATATATTTT	CASRRVDGNTIYF
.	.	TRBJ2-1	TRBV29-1	TGCAGCGTTAGTAACAGCTACAATGAGCAGTTCTTC	CSVSNSYNEQFF
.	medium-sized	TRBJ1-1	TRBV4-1	TGCGCCAGCCGGGGCGGGGGGAGCACTGAAGCTTTCTTT	CASRGGGSTEAFF
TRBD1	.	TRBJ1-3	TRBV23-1	TGCGCCAGCAGTTGGAGGGGGCTTACTGGAAACACCATATATTTT	CASSWRGLTGNTIYF
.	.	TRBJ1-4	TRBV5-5	TGTGCCAGCAGCCCGCGCGGGGAGGGGGCTAATGAAAAACTGTTTTTT	CASSPRGEGANEKLFF
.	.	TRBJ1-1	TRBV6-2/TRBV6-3	TGTGCCAGCAGTTACTCTTGGGGGGGCACTGAAGCTTTCTTT	CASSYSWGGTEAFF
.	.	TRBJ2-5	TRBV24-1	TGTGCCACCAGTGGAGCCGGGACAAGACAAGAGACCCAGTACTTC	CATSGAGTRQETQYF
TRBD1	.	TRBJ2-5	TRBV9	TGTGCCAGCAGCGTAGACGCCGGGACAGGGGTAGAGACCCAGTACTTC	CASSVDAGTGVETQYF
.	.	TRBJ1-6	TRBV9	TGTGCCAGCACCGGACTCCTGATGTGGGTGGCGCCCCTCCACTTT	CASTGLLMWVAPLHF
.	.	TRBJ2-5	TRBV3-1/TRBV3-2	TGTGCCAGCAGCCAAGGGCTGTTAGAGACCCAGTACTTC	CASSQGLLETQYF
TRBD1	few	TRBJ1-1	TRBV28	TGTGCCAGCAGGGCAGACAGGGTAACTGAAGCTTTCTTT	CASRADRVTEAFF
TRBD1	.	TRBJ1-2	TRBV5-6	TGTGCCAGCAGCTTATATCCGGGACAGGGTGGTGGCTACACCTTC	CASSLYPGQGGGYTF
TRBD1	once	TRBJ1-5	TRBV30	TGTGCCTGGAGTGTTTCCGGGACAGGGAAAAATCAGCCCCAGCATTTT	CAWSVSGTGKNQPQHF
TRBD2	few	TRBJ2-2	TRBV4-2	TGTGCCAGCAGCCAAGATCCTGGGGTAGCGGGGGACCCGACCGGGGAGCTGTTTTTT	CASSQDPGVAGDPTGELFF
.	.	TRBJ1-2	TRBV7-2	TGTGCCGGTTACAGGGATAACTATGGCTACACCTTC	CAGYRDNYGYTF
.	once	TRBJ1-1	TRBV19	TGTGCCAGTACCCTTTTCGGGGAAGTGGGCACTGAAGCTTTCTTT	CASTLFGEVGTEAFF
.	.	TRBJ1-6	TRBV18	TGTGCCAGCTCACCGGGGGTGGCGGGGGAGTATCCACCCCTCCACTTT	CASSPGVAGEYPPLHF
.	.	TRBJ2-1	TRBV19	TGTGCCAGTAGTGCCGTAGCGGATGGGTATAGTTTCTTC	CASSAVADGYSFF
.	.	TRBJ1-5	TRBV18	TGTGCCAGCTCACCGGGGGCAGTAGGCTCGAGCAATCAGCCCCAGCATTTT	CASSPGAVGSSNQPQHF
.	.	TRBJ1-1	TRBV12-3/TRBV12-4	TGTGCCAGCAGTGACATAGGGGGAGCTTTCTTT	CASSDIGGAFF
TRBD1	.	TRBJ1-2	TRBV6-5	TGTGCCAGCAGATCTCAGGGGGCTAGGGGCTACACCTTC	CASRSQGARGYTF
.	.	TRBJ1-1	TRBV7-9	TGTGCCAGCAGCCCACTCCGCCGGGAAACTGAAGCTTTCTTT	CASSPLRRETEAFF
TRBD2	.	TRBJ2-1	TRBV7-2	TGTGCCAGCAGCACAACTAGCGGGGACTACAATGAGCAGTTCTTC	CASSTTSGDYNEQFF
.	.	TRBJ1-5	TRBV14	TGTGCCAGCAGCCAAGACGAGAATCAGCCCCAGCATTTT	CASSQDENQPQHF
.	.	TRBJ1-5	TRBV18	TGTGCCAGCTCAGCGGGACGGCCTGGGCCCCAGCATTTT	CASSAGRPGPQHF
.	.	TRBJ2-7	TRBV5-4	TGTGCCAGCAGCTGGGGGACTGGGTTCTACGAGCAGTACTTC	CASSWGTGFYEQYF
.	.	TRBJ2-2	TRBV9	TGTGCCAGCAGCGTAGGAGGTCCCACCGGGGAGCTGTTTTTT	CASSVGGPTGELFF
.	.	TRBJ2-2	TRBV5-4	TGTGCCAGCAGCTTGGGAGCCAGGCAGTACACCGGGGAGCTGTTTTTT	CASSLGARQYTGELFF
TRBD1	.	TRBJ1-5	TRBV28	TGTGCCGCAGGGGCCTTCACAGGGGCGAATCAGCCCCAGCATTTT	CAAGAFTGANQPQHF
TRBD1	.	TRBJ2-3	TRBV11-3	TGTGCCAGCAGCTTGAGGACAGGGGGTGCAGATACGCAGTATTTT	CASSLRTGGADTQYF
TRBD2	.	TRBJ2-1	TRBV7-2	TGTGCCAGCAGCTTTTTACTAGCGGGGGGCGGGGATGAAAAATTCTTC	CASSFLLAGGGDEKFF
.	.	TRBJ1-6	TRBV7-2	TGTGCCAGCAGCCCTGGGACACCTAATAATTCACCCCTCCACTTT	CASSPGTPNNSPLHF
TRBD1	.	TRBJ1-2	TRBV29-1	TGCAGCGTTGAAGACACAGGGGGGTCTAACTATGGCTACACCTTC	CSVEDTGGSNYGYTF
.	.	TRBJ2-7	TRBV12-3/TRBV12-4	TGTGCCAGCAGCCCTTCCTACGAGCAGTACTTC	CASSPSYEQYF
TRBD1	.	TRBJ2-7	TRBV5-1	TGCGCCAGCAGCCAAGACAGACAGGGAAAGGATGTGAACGAGCAGTACTTC	CASSQDRQGKDVNEQYF
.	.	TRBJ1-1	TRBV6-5	TGTGCCAGCAGTTCGTCCACTGAAGCTTTCTTT	CASSSSTEAFF
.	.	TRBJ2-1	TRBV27	TGTGCCAGCAGAGGTCTGTGGACGAGGGATAACAATGAGCAGTTCTTC	CASRGLWTRDNNEQFF
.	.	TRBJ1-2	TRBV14	TGTGCCAGCAGCCAAGCCGGATCAGCGGGCTACACCTTC	CASSQAGSAGYTF